This TCR beta chain was captured in a study of Ad26.COV2.S vaccination and SARS-CoV-2 variants. Overall study: Enrolled in COV1001, the donor was in the Ad26.COV2.S trial arm, which received the vaccine. Ad26.COV2.S, an intramuscular injection, was given once or twice 56 days apart.

The repertoire was sequenced with immunoSEQ multiplex PCR; TCRdb's copy has only in-frame clones and lacks some. The data contain 440,000 or so clones, around 93% of them seen just once; the ten biggest clones take up more than 1.5%. The CDR3 totals 14 residues. Germline lookup yields CDR1 KGHSH and CDR2 LQKENI. With 3 bases clipped from V and 6 bases from J, the junction kept 3 bases outside the gene matches. As to treatment: roughly 20 received Ad26.COV2.S at low or high dose, single or two shots; about five received placebo; per-sample allocation not given. Repertoires come from day 63 after the first vaccine or placebo injection. A remark on this clone: The antigen is unknown.

Regarding the study as a whole: TCR breadth and depth analyses may have underestimated total T cell responses. People who got the vaccine or the placebo had similar non-spike TCR breadth.

The source was peripheral blood, collected in a trial of Ad26.COV2.S vaccine versus placebo. The TCR sequence derives from a person between 18 and 59 years old who received the Ad26.COV2.S COVID-19 vaccine or a placebo. The J gene is TRBJ2-7, the V gene TRBV18; 12 bases align to TRBD1. CDR3 nucleotides: TGTGCCAGCTCACCGGGACAGGGGGCCCTCGAGCAGTACTTC. It encodes CASSPGQGALEQYF.